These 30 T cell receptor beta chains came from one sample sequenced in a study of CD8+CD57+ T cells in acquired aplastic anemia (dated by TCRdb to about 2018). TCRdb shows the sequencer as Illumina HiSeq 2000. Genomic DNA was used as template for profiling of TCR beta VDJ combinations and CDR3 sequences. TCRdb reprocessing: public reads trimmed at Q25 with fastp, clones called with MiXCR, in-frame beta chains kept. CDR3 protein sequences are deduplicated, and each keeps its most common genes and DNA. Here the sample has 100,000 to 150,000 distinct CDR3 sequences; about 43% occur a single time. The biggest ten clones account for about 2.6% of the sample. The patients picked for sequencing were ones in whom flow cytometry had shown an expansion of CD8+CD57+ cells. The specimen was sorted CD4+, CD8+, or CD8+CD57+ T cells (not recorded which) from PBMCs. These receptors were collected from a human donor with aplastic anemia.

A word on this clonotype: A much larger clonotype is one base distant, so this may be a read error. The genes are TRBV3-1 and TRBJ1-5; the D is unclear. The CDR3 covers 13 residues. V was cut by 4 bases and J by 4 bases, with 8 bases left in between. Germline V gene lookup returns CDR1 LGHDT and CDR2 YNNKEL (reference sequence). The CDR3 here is CASSPSTNQPQHF. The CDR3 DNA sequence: TGTGCCAGCAGCCCCAGTACTAATCAGCCCCAGCATTTT.

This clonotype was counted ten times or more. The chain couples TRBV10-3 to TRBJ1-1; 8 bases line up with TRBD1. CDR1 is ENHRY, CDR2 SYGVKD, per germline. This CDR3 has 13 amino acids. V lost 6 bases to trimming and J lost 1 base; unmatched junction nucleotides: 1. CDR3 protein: CAIRDRENTEAFF. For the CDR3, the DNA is TGTGCCATCAGGGACAGGGAGAACACTGAAGCTTTCTTT.

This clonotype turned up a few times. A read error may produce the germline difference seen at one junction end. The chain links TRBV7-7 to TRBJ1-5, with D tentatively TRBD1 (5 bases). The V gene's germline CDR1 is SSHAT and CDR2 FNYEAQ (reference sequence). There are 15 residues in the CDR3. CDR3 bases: TGTGCTAGCAGCTTAAAGGTTGGAGGGGAGCAGCCCCAGCATTTT. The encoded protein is CASSLKVGGEQPQHF. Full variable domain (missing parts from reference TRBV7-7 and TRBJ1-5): GAGVSQSPRYKVTKRGQDVTLRCDPISSHATLYWYQQALGQGPEFLTYFNYEAQPDKSGLPSDRFSAERPEGSISTLTIQRTEQRDSAMYRCASSLKVGGEQPQHFGDGTRLSIL.

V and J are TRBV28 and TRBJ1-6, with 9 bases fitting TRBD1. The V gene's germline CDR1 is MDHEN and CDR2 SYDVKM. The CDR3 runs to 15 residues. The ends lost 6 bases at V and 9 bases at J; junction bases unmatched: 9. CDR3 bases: TGTGCCAGCAGCCGGACAGGGGCGCCCACTTCACCCCTCCACTTT. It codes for CASSRTGAPTSPLHF.

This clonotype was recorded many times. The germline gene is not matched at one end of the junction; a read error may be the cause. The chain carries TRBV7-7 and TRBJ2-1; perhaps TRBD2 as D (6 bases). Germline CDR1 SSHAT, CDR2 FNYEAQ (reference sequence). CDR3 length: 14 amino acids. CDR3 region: CASSLDWGVGEQFF. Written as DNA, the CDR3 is TGTGCTAGCAGCTTAGATTGGGGGGTCGGGGAGCAGTTCTTC.

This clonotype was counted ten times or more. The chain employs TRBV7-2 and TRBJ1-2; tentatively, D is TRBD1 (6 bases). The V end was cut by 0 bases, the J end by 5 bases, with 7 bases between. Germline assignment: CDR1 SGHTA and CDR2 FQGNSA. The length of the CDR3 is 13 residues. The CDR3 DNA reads TGTGCCAGCAGCTTAGCGCAGGGGTATGGCTACACCTTC. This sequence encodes CASSLAQGYGYTF. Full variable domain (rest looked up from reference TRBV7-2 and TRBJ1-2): GAGVSQSPSNKVTEKGKDVELRCDPISGHTALYWYRQSLGQGLEFLIYFQGNSAPDKSGLPSDRFSAERTGGSVSTLTIQRTQQEDSAVYLCASSLAQGYGYTFGSGTRLTVV.

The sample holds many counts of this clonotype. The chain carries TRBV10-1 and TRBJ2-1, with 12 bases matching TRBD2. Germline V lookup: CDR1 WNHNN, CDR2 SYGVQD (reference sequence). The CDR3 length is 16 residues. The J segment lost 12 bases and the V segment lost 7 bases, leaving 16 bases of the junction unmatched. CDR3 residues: CASTKGRASGGAGQFF. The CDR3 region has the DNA TGCGCCAGCACCAAAGGCAGGGCTAGCGGGGGGGCAGGGCAGTTCTTC.

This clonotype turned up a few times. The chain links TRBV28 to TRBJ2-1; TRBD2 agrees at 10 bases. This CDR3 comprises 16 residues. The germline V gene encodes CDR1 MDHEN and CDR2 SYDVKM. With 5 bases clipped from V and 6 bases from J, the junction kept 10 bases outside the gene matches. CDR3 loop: CASSPSGGAWGNEQFF. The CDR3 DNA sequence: TGTGCCAGCAGTCCGAGCGGGGGGGCCTGGGGCAATGAGCAGTTCTTC.

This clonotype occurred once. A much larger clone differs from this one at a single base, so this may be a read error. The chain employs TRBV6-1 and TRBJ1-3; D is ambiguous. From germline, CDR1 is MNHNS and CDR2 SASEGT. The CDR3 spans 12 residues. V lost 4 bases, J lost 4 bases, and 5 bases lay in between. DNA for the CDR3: TGTGCCAGCAGTGGAGGGGGAAACACCATATATTTT. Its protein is CASSGGGNTIYF.

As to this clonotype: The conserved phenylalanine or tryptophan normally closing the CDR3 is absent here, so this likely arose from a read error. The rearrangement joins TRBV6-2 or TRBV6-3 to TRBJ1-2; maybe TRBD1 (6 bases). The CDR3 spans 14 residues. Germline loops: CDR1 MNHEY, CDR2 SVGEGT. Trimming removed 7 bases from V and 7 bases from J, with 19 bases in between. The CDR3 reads CASTSSGGGSGYTL. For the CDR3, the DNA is TGTGCCAGCACCTCCTCTGGGGGGGGCTCTGGCTACACCCTC.

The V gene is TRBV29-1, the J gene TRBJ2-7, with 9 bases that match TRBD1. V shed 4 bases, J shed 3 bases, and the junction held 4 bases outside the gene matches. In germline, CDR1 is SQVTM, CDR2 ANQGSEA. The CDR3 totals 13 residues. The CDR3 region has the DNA TGCAGCGTTGTTGGGGACAGGGTCTACGAGCAGTACTTC. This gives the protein CSVVGDRVYEQYF.

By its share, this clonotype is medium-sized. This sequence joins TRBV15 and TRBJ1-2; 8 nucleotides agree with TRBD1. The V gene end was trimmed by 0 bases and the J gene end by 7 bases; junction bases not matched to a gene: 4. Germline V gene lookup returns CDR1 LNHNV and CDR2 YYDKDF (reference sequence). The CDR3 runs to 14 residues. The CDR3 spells CATSRDGQGGGYTF. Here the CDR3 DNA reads TGTGCCACCAGCAGAGACGGACAGGGAGGTGGCTACACCTTC.

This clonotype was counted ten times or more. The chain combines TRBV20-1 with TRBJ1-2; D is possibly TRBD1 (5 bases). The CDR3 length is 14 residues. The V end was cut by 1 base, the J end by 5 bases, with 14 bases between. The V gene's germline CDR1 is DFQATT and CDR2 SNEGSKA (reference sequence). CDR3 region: CSARGLRASYGYTF. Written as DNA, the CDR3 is TGCAGTGCTAGAGGGCTCAGGGCTAGTTATGGCTACACCTTC.

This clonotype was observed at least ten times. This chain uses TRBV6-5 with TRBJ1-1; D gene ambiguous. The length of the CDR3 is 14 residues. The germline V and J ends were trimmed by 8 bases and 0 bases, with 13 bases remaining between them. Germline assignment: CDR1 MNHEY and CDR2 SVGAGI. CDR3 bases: TGTGCCAGCTCGAGAGGGTCCATGAACACTGAAGCTTTCTTT. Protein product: CASSRGSMNTEAFF.

The CDR3 sequence: CASSIGGRMNTEAFF. In DNA form, the CDR3 reads TGTGCCAGTAGTATAGGGGGACGGATGAACACTGAAGCTTTCTTT. The rearrangement uses TRBV19 and TRBJ1-1; weak D call: TRBD1 (5 bases). Germline V gene sequence: CDR1 LNHDA, CDR2 SQIVND (reference sequence). The CDR3 loop spans 15 amino acids. V lost 1 base and J lost 0, with 9 bases in between.

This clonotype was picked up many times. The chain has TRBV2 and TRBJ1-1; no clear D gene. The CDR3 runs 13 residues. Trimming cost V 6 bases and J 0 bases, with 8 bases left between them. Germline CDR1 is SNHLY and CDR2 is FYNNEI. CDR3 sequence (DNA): TGTGCCAGCAGAAGACAAATGAACACTGAAGCTTTCTTT. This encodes CASRRQMNTEAFF.

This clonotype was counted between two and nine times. CDR3 DNA sequence: TGTGCCAGCAGGTCCCGGGACAGGGCCATTAAAGGCTACACCTTC. This encodes CASRSRDRAIKGYTF. V usage is TRBV5-6 and J usage is TRBJ1-2, with 9 bases matching TRBD1. With 5 bases clipped from V and 8 bases from J, the junction kept 13 bases outside the gene matches. The CDR3 contains 15 residues. The germline gives CDR1 SGHDT, CDR2 YYEEEE. The full variable domain, completed using reference TRBV5-6 and TRBJ1-2, is DAGVTQSPTHLIKTRGQQVTLRCSPKSGHDTVSWYQQALGQGPQFIFQYYEEEERQRGNFPDRFSGHQFPNYSSELNVNALLLGDSALYLCASRSRDRAIKGYTFGSGTRLTVV.

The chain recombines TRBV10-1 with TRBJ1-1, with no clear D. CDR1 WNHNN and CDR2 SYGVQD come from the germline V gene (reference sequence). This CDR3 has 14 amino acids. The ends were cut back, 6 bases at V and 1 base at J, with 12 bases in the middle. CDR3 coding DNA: TGCGCCAGCAGCGGCACCGGTAGGAACACTGAAGCTTTCTTT. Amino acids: CASSGTGRNTEAFF.

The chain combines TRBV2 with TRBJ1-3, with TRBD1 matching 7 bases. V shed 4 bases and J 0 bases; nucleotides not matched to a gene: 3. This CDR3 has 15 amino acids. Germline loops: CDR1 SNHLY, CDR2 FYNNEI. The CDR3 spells CASSGQGGSGNTIYF. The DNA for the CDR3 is TGTGCCAGCAGTGGACAGGGAGGCTCTGGAAACACCATATATTTT.

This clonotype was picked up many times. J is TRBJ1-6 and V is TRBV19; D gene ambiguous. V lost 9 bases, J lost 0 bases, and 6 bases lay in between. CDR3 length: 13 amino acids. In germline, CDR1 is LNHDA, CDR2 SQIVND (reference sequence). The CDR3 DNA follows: TGTGCCAGCCGGGGCTCCTATAATTCACCCCTCCACTTT. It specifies CASRGSYNSPLHF.

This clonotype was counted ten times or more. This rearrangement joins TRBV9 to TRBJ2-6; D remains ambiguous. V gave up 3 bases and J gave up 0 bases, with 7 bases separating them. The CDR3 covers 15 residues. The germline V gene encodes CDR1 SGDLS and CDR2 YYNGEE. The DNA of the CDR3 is TGTGCCAGCAGCGATCAGCTCTCTGGGGCCAACGTCCTGACTTTC. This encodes CASSDQLSGANVLTF.

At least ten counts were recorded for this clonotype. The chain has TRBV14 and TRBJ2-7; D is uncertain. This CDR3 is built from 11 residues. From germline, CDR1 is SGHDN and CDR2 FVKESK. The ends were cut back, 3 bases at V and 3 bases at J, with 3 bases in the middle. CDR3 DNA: TGTGCCAGCAGCCACAACTACGAGCAGTACTTC. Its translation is CASSHNYEQYF.

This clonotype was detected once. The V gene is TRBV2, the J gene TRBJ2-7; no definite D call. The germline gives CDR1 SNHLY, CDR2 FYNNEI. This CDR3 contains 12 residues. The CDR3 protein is CASSETRYEQYV. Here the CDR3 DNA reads TGCGCCAGCAGTGAAACGCGTTACGAGCAGTACGTC.

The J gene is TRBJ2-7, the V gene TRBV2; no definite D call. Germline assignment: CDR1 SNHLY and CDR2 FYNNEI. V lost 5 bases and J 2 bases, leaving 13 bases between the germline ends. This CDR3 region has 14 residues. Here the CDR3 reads CASSLGRGTYEQYF. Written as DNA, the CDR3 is TGTGCCAGCAGTTTGGGCAGAGGCACCTACGAGCAGTACTTC.

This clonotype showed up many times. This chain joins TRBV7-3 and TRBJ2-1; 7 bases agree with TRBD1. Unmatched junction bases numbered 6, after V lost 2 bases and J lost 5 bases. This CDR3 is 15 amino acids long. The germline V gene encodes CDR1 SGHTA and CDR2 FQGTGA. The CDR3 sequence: CASSLEQGSNNEQFF. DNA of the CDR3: TGTGCCAGCAGCTTAGAACAGGGGAGTAACAATGAGCAGTTCTTC.

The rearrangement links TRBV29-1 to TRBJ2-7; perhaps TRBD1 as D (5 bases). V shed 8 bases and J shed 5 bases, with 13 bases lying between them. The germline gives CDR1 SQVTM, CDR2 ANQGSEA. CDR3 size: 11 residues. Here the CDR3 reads CSSPGIDEQYF. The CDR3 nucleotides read TGCAGCTCTCCAGGGATCGACGAGCAGTACTTC.

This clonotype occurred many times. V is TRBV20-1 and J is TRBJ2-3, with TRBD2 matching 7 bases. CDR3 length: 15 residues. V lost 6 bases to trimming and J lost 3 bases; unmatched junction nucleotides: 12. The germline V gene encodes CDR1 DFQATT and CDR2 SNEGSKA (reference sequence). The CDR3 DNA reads TGCAGTGCCCGGCGTCCAGGACTAGGGACAGATACGCAGTATTTT. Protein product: CSARRPGLGTDTQYF.

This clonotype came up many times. The CDR3 bases are TGTGCCAGCAGTGAGTCGGGAAAGGGCTACACCTTC. Translated: CASSESGKGYTF. J is TRBJ1-2 and V is TRBV25-1; D not resolved. V lost 3 bases and J 8 bases, leaving 10 bases between the germline ends. This CDR3 spans 12 amino acids. CDR1 and CDR2 from the germline V gene are MGHDK and SYGVNS.

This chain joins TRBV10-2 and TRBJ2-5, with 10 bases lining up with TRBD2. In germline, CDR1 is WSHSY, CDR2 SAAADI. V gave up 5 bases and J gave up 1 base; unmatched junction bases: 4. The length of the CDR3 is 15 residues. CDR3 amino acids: CASSLSGGPQETQYF. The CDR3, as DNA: TGCGCCAGCAGTCTTAGCGGGGGGCCCCAAGAGACCCAGTACTTC.

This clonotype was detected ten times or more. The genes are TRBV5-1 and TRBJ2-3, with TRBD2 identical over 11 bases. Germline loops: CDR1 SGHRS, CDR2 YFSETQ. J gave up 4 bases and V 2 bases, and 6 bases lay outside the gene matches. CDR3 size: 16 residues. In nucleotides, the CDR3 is TGCGCCAGCAGCTTCCTAGCGGGGGGAACTTCAGATACGCAGTATTTT. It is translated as CASSFLAGGTSDTQYF.